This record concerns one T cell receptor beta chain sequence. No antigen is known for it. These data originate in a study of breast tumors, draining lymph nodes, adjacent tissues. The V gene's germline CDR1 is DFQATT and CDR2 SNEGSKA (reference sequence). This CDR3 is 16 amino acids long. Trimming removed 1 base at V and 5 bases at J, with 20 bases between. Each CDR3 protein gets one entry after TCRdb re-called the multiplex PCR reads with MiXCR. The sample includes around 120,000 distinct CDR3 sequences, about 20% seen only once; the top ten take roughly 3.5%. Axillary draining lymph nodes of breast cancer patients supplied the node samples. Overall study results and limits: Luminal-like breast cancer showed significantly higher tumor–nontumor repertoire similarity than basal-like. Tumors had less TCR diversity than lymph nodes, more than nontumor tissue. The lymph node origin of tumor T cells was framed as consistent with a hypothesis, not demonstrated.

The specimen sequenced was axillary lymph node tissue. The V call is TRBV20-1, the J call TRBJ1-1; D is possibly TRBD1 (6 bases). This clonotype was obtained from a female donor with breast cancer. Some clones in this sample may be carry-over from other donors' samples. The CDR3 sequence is CSARVLIGGAQTEAFF. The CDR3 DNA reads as TGCAGTGCTAGAGTTCTCATCGGGGGGGCGCAGACTGAAGCTTTCTTT.